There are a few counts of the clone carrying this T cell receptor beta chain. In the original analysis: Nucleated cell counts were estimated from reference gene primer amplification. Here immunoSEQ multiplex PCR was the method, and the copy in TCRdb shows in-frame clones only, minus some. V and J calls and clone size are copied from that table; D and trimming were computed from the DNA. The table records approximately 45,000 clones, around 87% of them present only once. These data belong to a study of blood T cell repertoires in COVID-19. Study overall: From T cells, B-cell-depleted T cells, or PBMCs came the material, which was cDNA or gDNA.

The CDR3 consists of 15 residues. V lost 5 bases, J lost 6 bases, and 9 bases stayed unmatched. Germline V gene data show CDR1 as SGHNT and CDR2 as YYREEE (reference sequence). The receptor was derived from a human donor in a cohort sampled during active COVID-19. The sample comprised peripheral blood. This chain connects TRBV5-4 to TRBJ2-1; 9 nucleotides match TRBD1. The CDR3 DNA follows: TGTGCCAGCAGAGCCGGGACAGGGATCGGCAATGAGCAGTTCTTC. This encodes CASRAGTGIGNEQFF.